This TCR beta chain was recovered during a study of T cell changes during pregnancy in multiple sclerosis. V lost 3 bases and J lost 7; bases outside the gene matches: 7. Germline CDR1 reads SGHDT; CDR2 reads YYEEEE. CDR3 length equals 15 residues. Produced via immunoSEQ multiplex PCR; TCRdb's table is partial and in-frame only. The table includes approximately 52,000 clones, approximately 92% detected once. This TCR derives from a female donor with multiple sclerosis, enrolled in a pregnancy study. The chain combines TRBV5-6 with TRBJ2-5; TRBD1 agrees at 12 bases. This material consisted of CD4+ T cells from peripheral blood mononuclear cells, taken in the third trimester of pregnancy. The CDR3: CASSSGTGGEGTQYF. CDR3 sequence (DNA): TGTGCCAGCAGCTCTGGGACAGGGGGCGAGGGGACCCAGTACTTC.